This TCR beta chain was captured by sequencing in a study of T cell responses to AZD1222 COVID-19 vaccine. Germline V lookup: CDR1 GTSNPN, CDR2 SVGIG (reference sequence). The CDR3 consists of 14 residues. Losses at the gene ends were 2 bases for V and 4 bases for J; bases not matched to a gene: 5. TCRdb keeps only in-frame clones here, not all; method: immunoSEQ multiplex PCR. The sample has 90,000 to 130,000 clones, less than 95% seen once; the top ten hold over 6.5%. Findings and limits, study-wide: As reported, nearly half of all spike-specific TCRs target variant regions that are unmutated. Only a handful of people who got AZD1222 tested seropositive at baseline. Most donors were white British and more were female, and clonal diversity was possibly underestimated.

About this clone: Its antigen remains unidentified.

The sequencing used peripheral blood, collected on day 0 of AZD1222 vaccination. The chain couples TRBV30 to TRBJ2-7; TRBD1 aligns across 10 bases. The source is an adult in good health. CDR3 sequence (DNA): TGTGCCTGGAGTTCGGGACAGGGGAAATACGAGCAGTACTTC. Translated: CAWSSGQGKYEQYF. Filled out from reference TRBV30 and TRBJ2-7, the complete variable domain reads SQTIHQWPATLVQPVGSPLSLECTVEGTSNPNLYWYRQAAGRGLQLLFYSVGIGQISSEVPQNLSASRPQDRQFILSSKKLLLSDSGFYLCAWSSGQGKYEQYFGPGTRLTVT.